The 10 T cell receptor beta chains presented below share a single source sample, sequenced in a study of cytomegalovirus exposure and HLA in healthy donors. PCR involved 60 Vbeta and 13 Jbeta primers. TCRdb keeps only in-frame clones here, not all; method: immunoSEQ multiplex PCR. The sample gives roughly 200,000 clones, around 80% of which show up once; 1.7% is in the top ten. Input material: PBMCs. These TCRs come from a man aged 45-60 years in good health and CMV-seronegative.

This chain connects TRBV4-1 to TRBJ2-1; D possibly corresponds to TRBD1 (6 bases). The CDR3 spans 15 residues. V dropped 4 bases and J dropped 2 bases, with 12 bases sitting between them. CDR1 is MGHRA, CDR2 YSYEKL, per germline. The CDR3: CASSLTGLPYNEQFF. For the CDR3, the DNA is TGCGCCAGCAGCCTTACAGGGCTACCCTACAATGAGCAGTTCTTC.

The genes are TRBV5-5 and TRBJ2-1; D might be TRBD2 (5 bases). The CDR3 is 15 residues long. Per the germline V gene, CDR1 is SGHKS and CDR2 is YYEKEE (reference sequence). V gave up 2 bases and J gave up 7 bases, with 16 bases separating them. CDR3 nucleotides: TGTGCCAGCAGCTTTGTGAGGGCCGTCGGTAATGAGCAGTTCTTC. It specifies CASSFVRAVGNEQFF.

The chain couples TRBV18 to TRBJ2-3; TRBD1 is a possible D gene (6 bases). This CDR3 has 13 amino acids. Germline CDR1 is KGHSH and CDR2 is LQKENI. V was shortened by 8 bases and J by 1 base, with 10 bases between the two germline ends. The CDR3 protein is CASRQARTDTQYF. The CDR3 nucleotides read TGTGCCAGCCGACAGGCCCGCACAGATACGCAGTATTTT.

A note on this clone: This specimen includes other DNA sequences encoding the same CDR3. The chain couples TRBV6-5 to TRBJ2-1; 7 bases match TRBD1. Per germline, CDR1 MNHEY and CDR2 SVGAGI. V lost 5 bases to trimming and J lost 7 bases; unmatched junction nucleotides: 2. The CDR3 consists of 12 residues. The CDR3 loop is CASSRQGNEQFF. The CDR3 region has the DNA TGTGCCAGCAGTCGACAGGGAAATGAGCAGTTCTTC.

The rearrangement uses TRBV7-8 and TRBJ2-1; 7 nucleotides match TRBD1. Germline V CDR1 and CDR2: SGHVS, FQNEAQ. J gave up 5 bases and V 10 bases, and 11 bases lay outside the gene matches. The CDR3 spans 14 residues. The CDR3 DNA is TGTGCCACAGCGAGGGGGCTAGCAGACAATGAGCAGTTCTTC. It codes for CATARGLADNEQFF.

The sample holds one count of this clone. The CDR3 DNA follows: TGTGCCAGCTCACCACCAGGGGACACTGAAGCTTTCTTT. Translation: CASSPPGDTEAFF. The chain links TRBV18 to TRBJ1-1; TRBD1 might be the D (5 bases). The V gene's germline CDR1 is KGHSH and CDR2 LQKENI. The CDR3 contains 13 residues. V lost 0 bases, J lost 3 bases, and 5 bases lay in between.

The gene calls are TRBV15 and TRBJ2-2; 9 bases are a match to TRBD2. V lost 5 bases, J lost 6 bases, and 10 bases stayed unmatched. The CDR3 has 16 amino acids. Germline V gene data show CDR1 as LNHNV and CDR2 as YYDKDF (reference sequence). CDR3 sequence reads: CATSVSGSDIPGELFF. The CDR3 DNA follows: TGTGCCACCAGCGTTAGCGGGAGTGATATCCCCGGGGAGCTGTTTTTT.

The chain couples TRBV11-2 to TRBJ1-2; 7 nucleotides line up with TRBD1. CDR1 SGHAT and CDR2 FQNNGV come from the germline V gene. The CDR3 covers 15 residues. Unmatched junction bases numbered 6, after V lost 5 bases and J lost 0 bases. The CDR3 nucleotides are TGTGCCAGCAGCCCCGGACAGGTCTCTAACTATGGCTACACCTTC. Protein product: CASSPGQVSNYGYTF.

This clone is a singleton in its sample. The V call is TRBV28, the J call TRBJ1-2, with unresolved D. Trimming shortened V by 1 base and J by 6 bases, and 12 bases separated the two germline ends. This CDR3 region has 14 residues. Per the germline V gene, CDR1 is MDHEN and CDR2 is SYDVKM. DNA for the CDR3: TGTGCCAGCAGTTTATATGCGGAACCCAATGGCTACACCTTC. As protein: CASSLYAEPNGYTF.

The CDR3, as DNA: TGTGCCAGCAGCGGACTAGGCACTGAAGCTTTCTTT. This sequence encodes CASSGLGTEAFF. J is TRBJ1-1 and V is TRBV11-2; D uncertain. This CDR3 has 12 amino acids. Germline V CDR1 and CDR2: SGHAT, FQNNGV. With 5 bases removed from V and 4 bases from J, the gap between germline ends came to 8 bases.